Listed below are T cell receptor beta chains from one sample, sequenced in a study of PD-1 blockade in classical Hodgkin lymphoma. The method was immunoSEQ multiplex PCR; TCRdb's version includes in-frame clones alone and lacks a portion of them. The sample has about 60,000 clones; roughly nine tenths are singletons. Here the sequenced sample was peripheral blood mononuclear cells (PBMCs), taken before the fourth cycle of nivolumab. The receptors here all came from a human donor with classical Hodgkin lymphoma. Each CDR3 is given without its conserved first and last residue. Size is omitted from some rows. Given values are once, few, many or a class for expanded clones.

clone_size j_call v_call cdr3_aa
. TRBJ2-3 TRBV30 AWTSAAPDTQY
. TRBJ1-1 TRBV4-1 ASADWNTEAF
. TRBJ2-5 TRBV28 ATSITVKETQY
. TRBJ2-3 TRBV5-4 ASSLEGDTQY
. TRBJ2-3 TRBV2 ASRADEEDTQY
. TRBJ1-1 TRBV11-2 ASSRLTGLVTEAF
. TRBJ2-2 TRBV11-2 ASSLSRTGNTGELF
. TRBJ2-2 TRBV19 ATGTSGGAGELF
. TRBJ1-2 TRBV18 ASSPQGAGYT
. TRBJ2-1 TRBV5-4 ASSLNQAQQF
once TRBJ2-7 TRBV27 ASSLSPDTASYEQY
. TRBJ1-6 TRBV4-1 ASSQVVPAYNSPLH
. TRBJ1-1 TRBV5-6 ASSWTGGRAEAF
. TRBJ2-7 TRBV21-1 ASGRQGSSYEQY
. TRBJ2-5 TRBV6-6 ASSYSEETQY
. TRBJ1-5 TRBV6-1 ASSELKSNQPQH
. TRBJ1-2 TRBV5-5 ASSALQGSIYGYT
once TRBJ2-1 TRBV30 AWSGDRKGYNEQF
. TRBJ2-7 TRBV27 ASSGQGSSYEQY
. TRBJ2-2 TRBV20-1 SAGESGELF
. TRBJ1-3 TRBV27 ASSLSGSGNTIY
. TRBJ2-1 TRBV29-1 SVVSKGRVNEQF
few TRBJ1-1 TRBV5-1 ASSLVPGRNTEAF
. TRBJ1-2 TRBV7-8 ASSYPDSYGYT
. TRBJ1-3 TRBV5-1 ASSLFDRSSGNTIY
. TRBJ1-1 TRBV2 ASRGSPRLDEAF
. TRBJ2-7 TRBV30 AWTQDRGEQY
once TRBJ2-5 TRBV7-9 ASRGVPETQY
. TRBJ2-7 TRBV4-2 ASSHVRGPEQY
. TRBJ1-5 TRBV30 AWSEDLNQPQH
. TRBJ2-3 TRBV15 ATSSQGGDTQY
. TRBJ1-1 TRBV4-1 ASSHRIETGAAAF
. TRBJ1-3 TRBV7-9 ASSSPGGSGNTIY
few TRBJ1-1 TRBV28 ASSSIPTGAEAF
. TRBJ2-1 TRBV19 ASSPFSGTVTINEQF
. TRBJ2-1 TRBV7-9 ASSLVRSSQSRQF
. TRBJ2-1 TRBV5-5 ASSLVKDEQF
few TRBJ1-6 TRBV6-1 ASSEGGLYSPLH
few TRBJ2-7 TRBV4-1 ASSQGHSRYEQY
. TRBJ1-1 TRBV19 ASSIHSFGSGTEAF
. TRBJ2-5 TRBV13 ASSPDGVQETQY
. TRBJ1-5 TRBV27 ATKGQGSNQPQH
. TRBJ2-1 TRBV7-2 ATRAGFSYNEQF